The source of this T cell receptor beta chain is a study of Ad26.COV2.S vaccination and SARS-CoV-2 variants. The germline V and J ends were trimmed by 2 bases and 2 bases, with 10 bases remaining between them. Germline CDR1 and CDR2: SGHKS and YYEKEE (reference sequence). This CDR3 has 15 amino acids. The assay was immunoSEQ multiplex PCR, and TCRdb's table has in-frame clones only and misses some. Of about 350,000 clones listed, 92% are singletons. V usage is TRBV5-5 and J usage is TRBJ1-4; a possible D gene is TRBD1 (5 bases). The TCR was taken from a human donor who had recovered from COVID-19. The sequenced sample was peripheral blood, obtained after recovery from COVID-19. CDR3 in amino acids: CASSFLGATNEKLFF. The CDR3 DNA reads TGTGCCAGCAGCTTCTTAGGGGCGACTAATGAAAAACTGTTTTTT.